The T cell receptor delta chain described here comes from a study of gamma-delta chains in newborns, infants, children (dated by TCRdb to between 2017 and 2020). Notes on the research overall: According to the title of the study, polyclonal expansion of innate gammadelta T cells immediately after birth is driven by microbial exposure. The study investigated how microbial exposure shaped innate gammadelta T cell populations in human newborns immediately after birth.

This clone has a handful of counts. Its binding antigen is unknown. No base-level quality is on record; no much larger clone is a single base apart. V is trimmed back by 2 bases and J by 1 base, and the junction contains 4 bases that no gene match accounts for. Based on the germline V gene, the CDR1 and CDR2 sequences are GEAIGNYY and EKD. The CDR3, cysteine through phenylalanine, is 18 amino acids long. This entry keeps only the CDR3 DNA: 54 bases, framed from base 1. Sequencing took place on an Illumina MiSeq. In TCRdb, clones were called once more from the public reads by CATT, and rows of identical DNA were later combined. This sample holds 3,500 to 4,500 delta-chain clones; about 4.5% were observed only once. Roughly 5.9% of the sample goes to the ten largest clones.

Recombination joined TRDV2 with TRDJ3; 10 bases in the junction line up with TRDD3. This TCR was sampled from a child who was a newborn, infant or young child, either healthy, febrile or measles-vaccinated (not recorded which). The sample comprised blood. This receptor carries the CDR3 CACDITGGSSWDTRQMFF. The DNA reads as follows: TGTGCCTGTGACATTACTGGGGGATCTTCCTGGGACACCCGACAGATGTTTTTC.